This is a list of T cell receptor beta chains from one sample in a study of cytomegalovirus exposure and HLA in healthy donors. TCRdb's table, derived via immunoSEQ multiplex PCR, lists solely in-frame clones and lacks some. Of over 130,000 clones listed, around 80% were seen once; the top ten hold less than 1.5%. Sequencing was performed on PBMCs. Receptor source: a female donor in good health and CMV-seronegative. CDR3s include the opening cysteine and the closing phenylalanine or tryptophan. Fields, in order: J gene, D gene, V gene, clone size, CDR3 protein, CDR3 DNA. D genes are given only for firm matches. Expanded clones are given a class, and other clones once, few, many or no size at all.

J gene: TRBJ2-5; D gene: TRBD1; V gene: TRBV5-4; clone size: few; CDR3 protein: CASSLGQGYQETQYF; CDR3 DNA: TGTGCCAGCAGCTTGGGACAGGGGTACCAAGAGACCCAGTACTTC
J gene: TRBJ2-3; D gene: -; V gene: TRBV29-1; clone size: -; CDR3 protein: CSVRGDFSTDTQYF; CDR3 DNA: TGCAGCGTCAGAGGGGACTTTAGCACAGATACGCAGTATTTT
J gene: TRBJ1-1; D gene: -; V gene: TRBV4-1; clone size: -; CDR3 protein: CASSLSGGNTEAFF; CDR3 DNA: TGCGCCAGCAGCCTTTCGGGGGGAAACACTGAAGCTTTCTTT
J gene: TRBJ2-1; D gene: -; V gene: TRBV29-1; clone size: once; CDR3 protein: CSVVPVVETASYNEQFF; CDR3 DNA: TGCAGCGTTGTCCCCGTTGTCGAGACAGCATCCTACAATGAGCAGTTCTTC
J gene: TRBJ1-5; D gene: TRBD1; V gene: TRBV28; clone size: -; CDR3 protein: CASRPRGTYSNQPQHF; CDR3 DNA: TGTGCCAGCAGGCCCAGGGGGACCTATAGCAATCAGCCCCAGCATTTT
J gene: TRBJ2-7; D gene: TRBD2; V gene: TRBV25-1; clone size: -; CDR3 protein: CASSVITGLAGYEQYF; CDR3 DNA: TGTGCCAGCAGTGTCATAACCGGACTAGCGGGCTACGAGCAGTACTTC
J gene: TRBJ2-7; D gene: TRBD1; V gene: TRBV27; clone size: -; CDR3 protein: CASTESGTGDNEQYF; CDR3 DNA: TGTGCCAGCACCGAATCCGGGACAGGGGACAACGAGCAGTACTTC
J gene: TRBJ2-7; D gene: -; V gene: TRBV7-9; clone size: once; CDR3 protein: CASSLESARYEQYF; CDR3 DNA: TGTGCCAGCAGCTTAGAATCCGCGAGATACGAGCAGTACTTC
J gene: TRBJ2-1; D gene: TRBD1; V gene: TRBV27; clone size: -; CDR3 protein: CASSLYGTGDYNEQFF; CDR3 DNA: TGTGCCAGCAGTTTATACGGGACAGGGGACTACAATGAGCAGTTCTTC
J gene: TRBJ2-7; D gene: -; V gene: TRBV4-2; clone size: -; CDR3 protein: CASSQESLYEQYF; CDR3 DNA: TGTGCCAGCAGCCAAGAATCCCTCTACGAGCAGTACTTC
J gene: TRBJ2-7; D gene: -; V gene: TRBV27; clone size: -; CDR3 protein: CASSLAGLPYLYEQYF; CDR3 DNA: TGTGCCAGCAGTTTAGCGGGACTGCCCTACTTATACGAGCAGTACTTC